These 15 T cell receptor beta chains came from one sample sequenced in a study of tumor-infiltrating lymphocytes in primary liver carcinoma. From 450 to 600 ng total RNA, TCR beta cDNA was generated with a primer in the constant region. Libraries for TCR beta were built through three nested multiplex PCR rounds, which together made up a slightly modified ARM-PCR procedure. Rounds one and two of PCR, each of 10 cycles, were primed with TRBV1-TRBV30 forward primers and a C-beta reverse primer. TCRdb independently ran MiXCR on the multiplex PCR reads; one entry per CDR3 protein. The table lists roughly 57,000 distinct CDR3 sequences, about two thirds of them singletons. For each extraction, RNA and DNA were obtained together from 20-30 mg of unsorted bulk tissue. The specimen was liver tumor tissue from sampling region 2. Subset defined: tumor region T2, inferior pole. The receptors stem from a middle-aged man with primary liver carcinoma and hepatitis B virus infection.

This clonotype appeared many times. The J gene is TRBJ1-6, the V gene TRBV30, with 9 bases fitting TRBD1. Germline CDR1 and CDR2: GTSNPN and SVGIG (reference sequence). Trimming took 5 bases from V and 9 from J; bases not matched to a gene: 8. This CDR3 spans 14 amino acids. The CDR3: CAWATGQGSSPLHF. The DNA for the CDR3 is TGTGCCTGGGCCACGGGACAGGGAAGTTCACCCCTCCACTTT.

About this clonotype itself: Compared with germline, one end of the junction differs, possibly owing to a read error. The CDR3 region has the DNA TGTGCCAGCAACTCGGGAGCGGGGGATTGGGGAGATACGCAGTATTTT. It is translated as CASNSGAGDWGDTQYF. V usage is TRBV5-1 and J usage is TRBJ2-3; 8 bases map to TRBD2. The CDR3 is 16 amino acids. Germline V lookup: CDR1 SGHRS, CDR2 YFSETQ.

Turning to this clonotype: Compared with germline, one end of the junction differs, possibly owing to a read error. V and J are TRBV7-9 and TRBJ2-1, with a tentative D call TRBD2 (7 bases). This CDR3 has 17 residues. Per the germline V gene, CDR1 is SEHNR and CDR2 is FQNEAQ (reference sequence). The CDR3: CASSFSWAHAGDNERFF. CDR3 DNA sequence: TGTGCCAGCAGCTTTTCCTGGGCTCACGCGGGGGACAATGAGCGGTTCTTC.

This clonotype showed up just once. The chain carries TRBV28 and TRBJ1-1; 8 positions agree with TRBD1. The germline V gene encodes CDR1 MDHEN and CDR2 SYDVKM. Trimming removed 2 bases from V and 3 bases from J; junction bases left unmatched: 8. This CDR3 region has 16 residues. CDR3 sequence reads: CASSLPNGQGHTEAFF. In DNA, the CDR3 is TGTGCCAGCAGTTTACCAAATGGACAGGGACACACTGAAGCTTTCTTT. Full variable domain (remainder filled in from reference TRBV28 and TRBJ1-1): DVKVTQSSRYLVKRTGEKVFLECVQDMDHENMFWYRQDPGLGLRLIYFSYDVKMKEKGDIPEGYSVSREKKERFSLILESASTNQTSMYLCASSLPNGQGHTEAFFGQGTRLTVV.

This clonotype was recorded many times. The V call is TRBV6-2 or TRBV6-3, the J call TRBJ1-2; no firm D call. V was shortened by 5 bases and J by 11 bases, with 12 bases between the two germline ends. Germline CDR1 and CDR2: MNHEY and SVGEGT. The CDR3 covers 11 residues. CDR3 protein: CASSPGRTYTF. The CDR3 nucleotides are TGTGCCAGCAGTCCCGGACGGACTTACACCTTC.

CDR3 DNA sequence: TGTGCCAGCAGCTTGGTTCCAGGTACGCAGTATTTT. Translated, it gives CASSLVPGTQYF. The rearrangement uses TRBV5-4 and TRBJ2-3; no clear D. Germline loops: CDR1 SGHNT, CDR2 YYREEE (reference sequence). Trimming pared 0 bases from V and 8 bases from J, leaving 7 bases between. This CDR3 is 12 amino acids long.

A word on this clonotype: The junction and the germline gene differ at one end; a read error may be behind it. The chain has TRBV7-8 and TRBJ2-7; 7 bases fit TRBD2. The CDR3 has 15 amino acids. Germline V CDR1 and CDR2: SGHVS, FQNEAQ. CDR3 nucleotide sequence: TGTGTCAGCAGCGTAATCGCGGGGAGCCGGGGGGAGCATTACTTC. Its protein is CVSSVIAGSRGEHYF.

This clonotype has just one count. The gene calls are TRBV11-2 and TRBJ2-7, with 8 bases lining up with TRBD2. Germline CDR1 and CDR2: SGHAT and FQNNGV. This CDR3 spans 16 amino acids. V shed 2 bases and J 13 bases; nucleotides not matched to a gene: 19. CDR3 loop: CASSLMASGPGGGQYF. The DNA for the CDR3 is TGTGCCAGCAGCTTAATGGCTAGCGGACCGGGAGGGGGGCAATACTTC.

In its sample, this clonotype was seen many times. V gene TRBV29-1 combines with J gene TRBJ2-7, with 13 bases lining up with TRBD2. Per germline, CDR1 SQVTM and CDR2 ANQGSEA. V lost 8 bases, J lost 3 bases, and 4 bases stayed unmatched. The CDR3 has 13 amino acids. The CDR3 coding sequence is TGCAGCACCCGGACTAGCGGGAGCTACGAGCAGTACTTC. Protein product: CSTRTSGSYEQYF.

This clonotype was observed at least ten times. The genes are TRBV12-3 or TRBV12-4 and TRBJ2-2, with TRBD1 matching 7 bases. V shed 5 bases, J shed 7 bases, and the junction held 7 bases outside the gene matches. This CDR3 region has 14 residues. The CDR3 region has the DNA TGTGCCAGCAGTCCCGACAGGGCCGTCGGGGAGCTGTTTTTT. This translates into CASSPDRAVGELFF.

The chain joins TRBV4-2 to TRBJ1-4; no firm D call. CDR3 length: 13 amino acids. The germline gives CDR1 LGHNA, CDR2 YNFKEQ. V gave up 3 bases and J gave up 7 bases, with 9 bases separating them. The CDR3: CASSQPHGEKLFF. CDR3 in DNA: TGTGCCAGCAGCCAGCCCCATGGTGAAAAACTGTTTTTT.

Comment on this clonotype: The CDR3 end shows no conserved phenylalanine or tryptophan, and so a read error is likely. This rearrangement joins TRBV6-5 to TRBJ2-3, with TRBD1 identical over 7 bases. CDR1 and CDR2 from the germline V gene are MNHEY and SVGAGI. This CDR3 comprises 15 residues. CDR3 DNA: TGTGCCAACAGTCTTACAGGGGACAACCTGGATACGCAGTATTTG. Translating it yields CANSLTGDNLDTQYL.

As regards this clonotype: Compared with germline, one end of the junction differs, possibly owing to a read error. The rearrangement links TRBV7-9 to TRBJ1-1; D is possibly TRBD1 (5 bases). CDR1 is SEHNR, CDR2 FQNEAQ, per germline (reference sequence). This CDR3 comprises 13 residues. The CDR3 DNA sequence: TGTGTCAGCAGCTTAGGGGCGGGCTCCGAAACTTTCTTT. Encoded protein: CVSSLGAGSETFF.

This clonotype turned up a few times. The junction does not match germline at one end; this may be a read error. The chain combines TRBV10-3 with TRBJ2-5; the match to TRBD1 covers 7 bases. This CDR3 is 14 amino acids long. The germline V gene encodes CDR1 ENHRY and CDR2 SYGVKD. The chain's CDR3 is CVISPDRAQETQYF. CDR3 in DNA: TGTGTCATCAGTCCCGACAGGGCCCAAGAGACCCAATACTTC.

The V call is TRBV6-1, the J call TRBJ2-1; 9 bases map to TRBD2. Trimming took 4 bases from V and 8 from J; bases not matched to a gene: 9. This CDR3 spans 15 amino acids. In germline, CDR1 is MNHNS, CDR2 SASEGT. CDR3 region: CASSVEAGGYDEQFF. CDR3 nucleotides: TGTGCCAGCAGTGTAGAAGCGGGAGGATACGATGAGCAGTTCTTC.